These 28 T cell receptor beta chains were all obtained from the same sample, sequenced in a study of cytomegalovirus exposure and HLA in healthy donors. PCR was performed using 60 Vbeta and 13 Jbeta primers. The table came from immunoSEQ multiplex PCR; TCRdb's copy has only in-frame clones and leaves some out. This table has 100,000 to 150,000 clones, about 80% appearing once. The sequenced material came from PBMCs. Receptors originate from a middle-aged woman in good health and CMV-seropositive.

The chain joins TRBV5-1 to TRBJ1-2; 8 nucleotides line up with TRBD1. J was trimmed by 1 base and V by 0 bases; bases with no gene match: 2. This CDR3 has 15 residues. CDR1 SGHRS and CDR2 YFSETQ come from the germline V gene. The CDR3 is CASSLGTGLNYGYTF. The CDR3 DNA is TGCGCCAGCAGCTTGGGGACAGGGCTTAACTATGGCTACACCTTC. Supplemented by reference TRBV5-1 and TRBJ1-2, the full variable domain reads KAGVTQTPRYLIKTRGQQVTLSCSPISGHRSVSWYQQTPGQGLQFLFEYFSETQRNKGNFPGRFSGRQFSNSRSEMNVSTLELGDSALYLCASSLGTGLNYGYTFGSGTRLTVV.

The chain couples TRBV5-1 to TRBJ2-5; 12 nucleotides line up with TRBD2. J gave up 5 bases and V 4 bases, and 9 bases lay outside the gene matches. This CDR3 is built from 16 residues. CDR1 is SGHRS, CDR2 YFSETQ, per germline. The CDR3 region is CASSARLAGDVETQYF. The CDR3 coding sequence is TGCGCCAGCAGCGCAAGACTAGCGGGAGACGTGGAGACCCAGTACTTC.

The chain is built from TRBV5-1 and TRBJ2-7; TRBD2 is a possible D gene (6 bases). CDR1 SGHRS and CDR2 YFSETQ come from the germline V gene. V was clipped by 1 base and J by 2 bases, with 16 bases between them. The CDR3 runs to 16 residues. The DNA of the CDR3 is TGCGCCAGCAGCTTGAAGTACAGCGGGCCTACCTACGAGCAGTACTTC. Amino acid sequence: CASSLKYSGPTYEQYF.

The chain employs TRBV28 and TRBJ1-2; TRBD1 matches 12 bases. The CDR3 is 15 residues long. The J segment lost 4 bases and the V segment lost 3 bases, leaving 3 bases of the junction unmatched. The germline V gene has CDR1 MDHEN and CDR2 SYDVKM. CDR3 nucleotide sequence: TGTGCCAGCAGTTTTGTGGGACAGGGGGCCTATGGCTACACCTTC. It is translated as CASSFVGQGAYGYTF.

In this sample, this clone turned up once. The rearrangement links TRBV4-1 to TRBJ1-4, with D uncertain. This CDR3 is 16 amino acids long. V was pared by 1 base and J by 0 bases, with 9 bases between. From germline, CDR1 is MGHRA and CDR2 YSYEKL. The CDR3 bases are TGCGCCAGCAGCCAAGTCTTTCCGGCAACTAATGAAAAACTGTTTTTT. Its translation: CASSQVFPATNEKLFF.

J is TRBJ2-3 and V is TRBV9; TRBD2 agrees at 7 bases. This CDR3 is 15 amino acids long. Germline assignment: CDR1 SGDLS and CDR2 YYNGEE. Losses at the gene ends were 3 bases for V and 0 bases for J; bases not matched to a gene: 4. CDR3 residues: CASSESGTSTDTQYF. CDR3 bases: TGTGCCAGCAGCGAAAGCGGGACTAGCACAGATACGCAGTATTTT. The full variable domain, completed using reference TRBV9 and TRBJ2-3, is DSGVTQTPKHLITATGQRVTLRCSPRSGDLSVYWYQQSLDQGLQFLIQYYNGEERAKGNILERFSAQQFPDLHSELNLSSLELGDSALYFCASSESGTSTDTQYFGPGTRLTVL.

The gene calls are TRBV9 and TRBJ1-3; 8 bases agree with TRBD1. The CDR3 consists of 15 residues. Germline trimming cut 0 bases from V and 8 bases from J; bases unmatched to any gene: 7. CDR1 and CDR2 (germline): SGDLS, YYNGEE. The CDR3 DNA reads TGTGCCAGCAGCGTAGCAGGGGGCGCGGGGGACACCATATATTTT. It yields the protein CASSVAGGAGDTIYF.

V is TRBV28 and J is TRBJ2-5, with 9 bases identical to TRBD1. Looked up from germline, CDR1 is MDHEN and CDR2 is SYDVKM. CDR3 size: 14 residues. With 4 bases clipped from V and 4 bases from J, the junction kept 4 bases outside the gene matches. CDR3 residues: CASSSPGQGETQYF. In DNA, the CDR3 is TGTGCCAGCAGTTCACCGGGACAGGGAGAGACCCAGTACTTC.

The chain recombines TRBV6-1 with TRBJ2-3; D is perhaps TRBD2 (6 bases). With 7 bases removed from V and 0 bases from J, the gap between germline ends came to 14 bases. This CDR3 is built from 15 residues. Per the germline V gene, CDR1 is MNHNS and CDR2 is SASEGT. The CDR3 nucleotides are TGTGCCAGCACCATTAGCGGACTTAGCACAGATACGCAGTATTTT. Translated: CASTISGLSTDTQYF.

The chain has TRBV5-1 and TRBJ1-1; TRBD1 matches 7 bases. The CDR3 extends over 14 amino acids. CDR1 is SGHRS, CDR2 YFSETQ, per germline. V gave up 4 bases and J gave up 4 bases; unmatched junction bases: 7. The DNA for the CDR3 is TGCGCCAGCAGCCCGACAGGGATATTCACTGAAGCTTTCTTT. The encoded protein is CASSPTGIFTEAFF.

The CDR3 sequence: CASSQRQVANTEAFF. Written as DNA, the CDR3 is TGTGCCAGCAGCCAAAGACAGGTCGCGAACACTGAAGCTTTCTTT. The chain uses TRBV6-5 and TRBJ1-1; the D gene is possibly TRBD1 (6 bases). Germline V CDR1 and CDR2: MNHEY, SVGAGI. V gave up 6 bases and J gave up 1 base, with 15 bases separating them. CDR3 length: 15 amino acids.

The V gene is TRBV4-1, the J gene TRBJ2-2; TRBD2 might be the D (6 bases). From germline, CDR1 is MGHRA and CDR2 YSYEKL. The CDR3 sequence is 17 residues long. V lost 3 bases to trimming and J lost 4 bases, with 18 bases between them. This CDR3 is CASSHSPGLASTGELFF. CDR3 DNA: TGCGCCAGCAGCCACAGTCCGGGTCTAGCGTCCACCGGGGAGCTGTTTTTT.

This rearrangement joins TRBV4-1 to TRBJ1-3; D call uncertain. V gave up 1 base and J gave up 7 bases, with 17 bases separating them. Germline CDR1 MGHRA, CDR2 YSYEKL. This CDR3 is built from 16 residues. The CDR3 nucleotides read TGCGCCAGCAGCCAAGGTAGCGCATTCTCCACTAACACCATATATTTT. It specifies CASSQGSAFSTNTIYF.

V and J are TRBV5-8 and TRBJ1-2; 8 positions match TRBD1. The CDR3 spans 14 residues. Trimming removed 3 bases from V and 8 bases from J; junction bases left unmatched: 9. Germline V gene lookup returns CDR1 SGHTS and CDR2 YDEGEE. The CDR3: CASSSTGVNVGYTF. In DNA form, the CDR3 reads TGTGCCAGCAGCTCGACAGGGGTAAATGTAGGCTACACCTTC.

The DNA for the CDR3 is TGTGCCAGTAGCCCACAGGGGAACTATGGCTACACCTTC. Translation: CASSPQGNYGYTF. V and J are TRBV19 and TRBJ1-2; 7 nucleotides line up with TRBD1. V lost 6 bases to trimming and J lost 2 bases; unmatched junction nucleotides: 3. The germline CDR1 and CDR2 sequences are LNHDA and SQIVND (reference sequence). This CDR3 is 13 amino acids long.

J is TRBJ1-2 and V is TRBV30; D not certain. Germline assignment: CDR1 GTSNPN and CDR2 SVGIG (reference sequence). Between the trimmed V and J ends, which lost 6 bases and 14 bases, there was a span of 19 bases. The CDR3 is 11 amino acids. CDR3 DNA: TGTGCCTGTACTATTCAAAGCTACCTAACCTTC. Translating it yields CACTIQSYLTF. The full variable domain, completed using reference TRBV30 and TRBJ1-2, is SQTIHQWPATLVQPVGSPLSLECTVEGTSNPNLYWYRQAAGRGLQLLFYSVGIGQISSEVPQNLSASRPQDRQFILSSKKLLLSDSGFYLCACTIQSYLTFGSGTRLTVV.

The chain links TRBV30 to TRBJ2-7; 10 nucleotides match TRBD2. Per the germline V gene, CDR1 is GTSNPN and CDR2 is SVGIG (reference sequence). The CDR3 length is 15 residues. Trimming cost V 4 bases and J 1 base; bases outside gene matches: 7. The CDR3 is CAWKALLAGSYEQYF. The CDR3 DNA reads as TGTGCCTGGAAAGCTCTACTAGCGGGATCCTACGAGCAGTACTTC.

This rearrangement joins TRBV11-3 to TRBJ2-1, with 10 nucleotides matching TRBD2. V was clipped by 5 bases and J by 6 bases; unmatched bases: 10. CDR1 and CDR2 from the germline V gene are SGHNT and YENEEA. The CDR3 loop spans 16 amino acids. This CDR3 reads CASSPGRSGRANEQFF. The CDR3 DNA reads as TGTGCCAGCAGCCCCGGACGGAGCGGGAGGGCCAATGAGCAGTTCTTC.

V and J are TRBV6-5 and TRBJ2-7; D ambiguous. The CDR3 is 15 residues long. V was clipped by 2 bases and J by 2 bases, with 13 bases between them. The germline CDR1 and CDR2 sequences are MNHEY and SVGAGI. This chain's CDR3 is CASSYVVAATYEQYF. The CDR3 DNA reads TGTGCCAGCAGTTACGTAGTGGCGGCAACCTACGAGCAGTACTTC.

This chain joins TRBV11-3 and TRBJ2-1; D is unclear. The length of the CDR3 is 12 residues. V lost 5 bases and J 4 bases, leaving 6 bases between the germline ends. CDR1 is SGHNT and CDR2 is YENEEA in the germline V gene. The CDR3 sequence is CASSLRYNEQFF. DNA for the CDR3: TGTGCCAGCAGCCTAAGATACAATGAGCAGTTCTTC.

This clone was observed once. The V call is TRBV6-6, the J call TRBJ1-4; 9 positions agree with TRBD1. The CDR3 consists of 16 residues. Germline values: CDR1 MNHNY, CDR2 SVGAGI (reference sequence). Trimming cost V 10 bases and J 4 bases; bases outside gene matches: 13. CDR3 nucleotide sequence: TGTGCCACATCGCCGGGACAGGGCGTCCTTAATGAAAAACTGTTTTTT. This codes for CATSPGQGVLNEKLFF.

The chain joins TRBV28 to TRBJ2-7; tentative D call: TRBD2 (5 bases). The CDR3 covers 15 residues. From germline, CDR1 is MDHEN and CDR2 SYDVKM. V was cut by 5 bases and J by 6 bases, with 20 bases left in between. The CDR3 region is CASSVHGWELPEQYF. The DNA of the CDR3 is TGTGCCAGCAGTGTGCATGGATGGGAGCTCCCCGAGCAGTACTTC. Complete variable domain (other parts from reference TRBV28 and TRBJ2-7): DVKVTQSSRYLVKRTGEKVFLECVQDMDHENMFWYRQDPGLGLRLIYFSYDVKMKEKGDIPEGYSVSREKKERFSLILESASTNQTSMYLCASSVHGWELPEQYFGPGTRLTVT.

The chain links TRBV9 to TRBJ2-4; the D gene is possibly TRBD2 (6 bases). Germline V CDR1 and CDR2: SGDLS, YYNGEE. The CDR3 is 14 residues long. V was pared by 3 bases and J by 8 bases, with 15 bases between. This chain's CDR3 is CASSETTSIDIQYF. As DNA, the CDR3 is TGTGCCAGCAGCGAAACGACTAGTATAGACATTCAGTACTTC. Using reference TRBV9 and TRBJ2-4 for the parts outside the CDR3, the full variable domain is DSGVTQTPKHLITATGQRVTLRCSPRSGDLSVYWYQQSLDQGLQFLIQYYNGEERAKGNILERFSAQQFPDLHSELNLSSLELGDSALYFCASSETTSIDIQYFGAGTRLSVL.

V is TRBV7-3 and J is TRBJ2-1; 13 positions match TRBD2. Trimming at V came to 5 bases and at J to 4 bases, leaving 5 bases not matched to a gene. CDR1 and CDR2 (germline): SGHTA, FQGTGA. The CDR3 is made up of 16 amino acids. The CDR3 DNA reads as TGTGCCAGCAGCCCGGGACTAGCGGGGCTTTACAATGAGCAGTTCTTC. This sequence encodes CASSPGLAGLYNEQFF.

The chain uses TRBV30 and TRBJ2-6; 9 nucleotides match TRBD2. The CDR3 sequence is 19 residues long. J gave up 0 bases and V 3 bases, and 12 bases lay outside the gene matches. Germline values: CDR1 GTSNPN, CDR2 SVGIG (reference sequence). The CDR3: CAWSTPRLAVNSGANVLTF. As DNA, the CDR3 is TGTGCCTGGAGCACACCTCGACTAGCGGTGAACTCTGGGGCCAACGTCCTGACTTTC.

The chain joins TRBV9 to TRBJ2-3, with D perhaps TRBD2 (5 bases). V gave up 3 bases and J gave up 2 bases, with 16 bases separating them. Germline CDR1 and CDR2: SGDLS and YYNGEE. This CDR3 comprises 16 residues. The DNA for the CDR3 is TGTGCCAGCAGCGCGGGATCTGCGGTATTCACAGATACGCAGTATTTT. This translates into CASSAGSAVFTDTQYF.

The chain combines TRBV19 with TRBJ2-3, with 9 bases fitting TRBD2. The germline V gene has CDR1 LNHDA and CDR2 SQIVND (reference sequence). The ends lost 5 bases at V and 10 bases at J; junction bases unmatched: 4. The CDR3 extends over 12 amino acids. CDR3 sequence (DNA): TGTGCCAGTAGTCCCCAGCGGGAGGCGCAGTATTTT. Residues: CASSPQREAQYF.

The V and J genes are TRBV7-8 and TRBJ2-7; 7 bases fit TRBD2. J was trimmed by 3 bases and V by 5 bases; bases with no gene match: 10. The CDR3 loop spans 15 amino acids. Germline CDR1 SGHVS, CDR2 FQNEAQ. The CDR3 DNA follows: TGTGCCAGCAGCGATCCCGGGACTAACGACTACGAGCAGTACTTC. The encoded protein is CASSDPGTNDYEQYF.